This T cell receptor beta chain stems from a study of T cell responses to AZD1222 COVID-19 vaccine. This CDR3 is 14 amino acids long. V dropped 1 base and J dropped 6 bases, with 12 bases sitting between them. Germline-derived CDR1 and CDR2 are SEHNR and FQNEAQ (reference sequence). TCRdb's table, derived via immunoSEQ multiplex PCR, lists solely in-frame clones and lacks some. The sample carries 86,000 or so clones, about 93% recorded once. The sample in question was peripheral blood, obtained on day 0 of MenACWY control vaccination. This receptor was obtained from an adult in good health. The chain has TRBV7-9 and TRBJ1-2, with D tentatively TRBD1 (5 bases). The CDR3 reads CASSLVPGGDGYTF. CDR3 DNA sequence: TGTGCCAGCAGCTTAGTTCCAGGAGGGGATGGCTACACCTTC.